A selection of T cell receptor beta chains follows, all from one sample in a study of blood T cells in healthy people across ages. From the 5' RACE reads, TCRdb called clonotypes with MiXCR, one entry per CDR3 protein. The sample contains about 1.1 million distinct CDR3 sequences, about two fifths of which appear only once. Sequencing was performed on blood. The source is a man in his late teens or twenties in good health. CDR3s include the opening cysteine and the closing phenylalanine or tryptophan. The order of the fields is clone size, V gene, CDR3 length, D gene, J gene, CDR3 protein, CDR3 DNA. The D gene is left open where the match is weak. Only some rows state a clone size, as once, few, many or a class for expanded clones.

clone size: .
V gene: TRBV30
CDR3 length: 15
D gene: .
J gene: TRBJ1-6
CDR3 protein: CAWSGGGVFNSPLHF
CDR3 DNA: TGTGCCTGGAGTGGAGGGGGGGTATTCAATTCACCCCTCCACTTT

clone size: .
V gene: TRBV29-1
CDR3 length: 12
D gene: .
J gene: TRBJ1-5
CDR3 protein: CSVVTGDQPQHF
CDR3 DNA: TGCAGCGTTGTGACAGGAGATCAGCCCCAGCATTTT

clone size: .
V gene: TRBV11-1
CDR3 length: 15
D gene: TRBD1
J gene: TRBJ1-1
CDR3 protein: CASSSQGAMNTEAFF
CDR3 DNA: TGTGCCAGCAGCTCACAGGGGGCCATGAACACTGAAGCTTTCTTT

clone size: .
V gene: TRBV7-9
CDR3 length: 14
D gene: TRBD1
J gene: TRBJ1-1
CDR3 protein: CASSFEGQGTEAFF
CDR3 DNA: TGTGCCAGCAGCTTCGAGGGACAGGGGACTGAAGCTTTCTTT

clone size: .
V gene: TRBV7-2
CDR3 length: 16
D gene: TRBD2
J gene: TRBJ2-5
CDR3 protein: CASSAGTSDYQETKYF
CDR3 DNA: TGTGCCAGCAGCGCAGGGACTAGTGATTACCAAGAGACCAAGTACTTC

clone size: .
V gene: TRBV20-1
CDR3 length: 14
D gene: TRBD2
J gene: TRBJ2-1
CDR3 protein: CSASREGTYNEQFF
CDR3 DNA: TGCAGTGCTAGTAGGGAGGGTACCTACAATGAGCAGTTCTTC

clone size: .
V gene: TRBV5-1
CDR3 length: 14
D gene: .
J gene: TRBJ2-5
CDR3 protein: CANSLAAGDNEQYF
CDR3 DNA: TGCGCCAACAGCTTGGCAGCAGGGGACAATGAGCAGTACTTC

clone size: .
V gene: TRBV5-6
CDR3 length: 16
D gene: TRBD1
J gene: TRBJ2-1
CDR3 protein: CASSLSGDRDFNEQFF
CDR3 DNA: TGTGCCAGCAGCTTGTCAGGGGACAGGGACTTCAATGAGCAGTTCTTC

clone size: .
V gene: TRBV18
CDR3 length: 14
D gene: .
J gene: TRBJ2-3
CDR3 protein: CASSTGVYADTQYF
CDR3 DNA: TGTGCCAGCTCAACGGGGGTGTATGCAGATACGCAGTATTTT

clone size: few
V gene: TRBV10-3
CDR3 length: 18
D gene: .
J gene: TRBJ2-1
CDR3 protein: CAISESTTPLGSSNEQFF
CDR3 DNA: TGTGCCATCAGTGAGTCGACCACCCCCTTGGGGTCCTCCAATGAGCAGTTCTTC

clone size: many
V gene: TRBV20-1
CDR3 length: 15
D gene: .
J gene: TRBJ2-1
CDR3 protein: CSARDGGASYNEQFF
CDR3 DNA: TGCAGTGCTAGAGACGGCGGGGCGTCCTACAATGAGCAGTTCTTC

clone size: few
V gene: TRBV4-3
CDR3 length: 13
D gene: .
J gene: TRBJ2-1
CDR3 protein: CASSQELTDEQFF
CDR3 DNA: TGCGCCAGCAGCCAAGAGCTAACTGATGAGCAGTTCTTC

clone size: .
V gene: TRBV20-1
CDR3 length: 13
D gene: .
J gene: TRBJ1-6
CDR3 protein: CSANGIANSPLHF
CDR3 DNA: TGCAGTGCGAACGGGATTGCGAATTCACCCCTCCACTTT

clone size: many
V gene: TRBV28
CDR3 length: 12
D gene: .
J gene: TRBJ2-7
CDR3 protein: CASSSGNYEQYF
CDR3 DNA: TGTGCCAGCAGTTCGGGAAATTACGAGCAGTACTTC

clone size: many
V gene: TRBV9
CDR3 length: 14
D gene: .
J gene: TRBJ1-1
CDR3 protein: CASSAGTENTEAFF
CDR3 DNA: TGTGCCAGCAGCGCCGGGACGGAGAACACTGAAGCTTTCTTT

clone size: few
V gene: TRBV2
CDR3 length: 12
D gene: .
J gene: TRBJ2-5
CDR3 protein: CASTAGLETQYF
CDR3 DNA: TGTGCCAGCACGGCAGGGCTAGAGACCCAGTACTTC

clone size: .
V gene: TRBV5-6
CDR3 length: 16
D gene: .
J gene: TRBJ1-2
CDR3 protein: CASSFIARTEPYGYTF
CDR3 DNA: TGTGCCAGCAGCTTTATCGCTCGGACAGAGCCTTATGGCTACACCTTC

clone size: .
V gene: TRBV12-3/TRBV12-4
CDR3 length: 14
D gene: .
J gene: TRBJ1-1
CDR3 protein: CASSLPYRVAEAFF
CDR3 DNA: TGTGCCAGCAGTTTGCCCTACAGGGTTGCTGAAGCTTTCTTT

clone size: .
V gene: TRBV5-1
CDR3 length: 12
D gene: TRBD1
J gene: TRBJ2-7
CDR3 protein: CASSKDRFEQYF
CDR3 DNA: TGCGCCAGCAGCAAGGACAGGTTCGAGCAGTACTTC

clone size: .
V gene: TRBV28
CDR3 length: 14
D gene: .
J gene: TRBJ2-5
CDR3 protein: CASTDVSIQETQYF
CDR3 DNA: TGTGCCAGCACCGACGTGTCGATACAAGAGACCCAGTACTTC

clone size: many
V gene: TRBV4-3
CDR3 length: 15
D gene: TRBD1
J gene: TRBJ2-3
CDR3 protein: CASSHRDSLADTQYF
CDR3 DNA: TGCGCCAGCAGCCACCGGGACAGTCTAGCAGATACGCAGTATTTT

clone size: .
V gene: TRBV7-8
CDR3 length: 14
D gene: .
J gene: TRBJ1-4
CDR3 protein: CASSASGGNEKLFF
CDR3 DNA: TGTGCCAGCAGCGCCTCCGGTGGGAATGAAAAACTGTTTTTT

clone size: few
V gene: TRBV27
CDR3 length: 16
D gene: .
J gene: TRBJ2-1
CDR3 protein: CASSLSVIGASDEQFF
CDR3 DNA: TGTGCCAGCAGTCTTTCAGTCATAGGCGCCAGCGATGAGCAGTTCTTC

clone size: few
V gene: TRBV7-2
CDR3 length: 15
D gene: .
J gene: TRBJ1-3
CDR3 protein: CASSLASREGNTIYF
CDR3 DNA: TGTGCCAGCAGCTTAGCCTCTCGAGAGGGAAACACCATATATTTT

clone size: .
V gene: TRBV20-1
CDR3 length: 14
D gene: .
J gene: TRBJ1-4
CDR3 protein: CSASPKGSGEKLFF
CDR3 DNA: TGCAGTGCTAGCCCGAAGGGAAGTGGGGAAAAACTGTTTTTT

clone size: .
V gene: TRBV3-1
CDR3 length: 13
D gene: .
J gene: TRBJ2-1
CDR3 protein: CASSAAMYNEQFF
CDR3 DNA: TGTGCCAGCAGTGCAGCTATGTACAATGAGCAGTTCTTC

clone size: .
V gene: TRBV12-3/TRBV12-4
CDR3 length: 13
D gene: .
J gene: TRBJ2-5
CDR3 protein: CASTEQNWETQYF
CDR3 DNA: TGTGCCAGCACAGAGCAAAATTGGGAGACCCAGTACTTC

clone size: few
V gene: TRBV12-5
CDR3 length: 16
D gene: TRBD1
J gene: TRBJ2-3
CDR3 protein: CASGSGQGAWTDTQYF
CDR3 DNA: TGTGCTAGTGGTTCCGGACAGGGGGCATGGACAGATACGCAGTATTTT

clone size: few
V gene: TRBV20-1
CDR3 length: 14
D gene: .
J gene: TRBJ2-3
CDR3 protein: CSARDIGGTDTQYF
CDR3 DNA: TGCAGTGCTAGAGATATAGGGGGAACAGATACGCAGTATTTT

clone size: .
V gene: TRBV6-6
CDR3 length: 15
D gene: .
J gene: TRBJ2-6
CDR3 protein: CASSYIGAGANVLTF
CDR3 DNA: TGTGCCAGCAGTTACATCGGGGCTGGGGCCAACGTCCTGACTTTC

clone size: .
V gene: TRBV29-1
CDR3 length: 11
D gene: .
J gene: TRBJ1-1
CDR3 protein: CSVTLNTEAFF
CDR3 DNA: TGCAGCGTGACATTAAACACTGAAGCTTTCTTT

clone size: .
V gene: TRBV7-2
CDR3 length: 17
D gene: .
J gene: TRBJ1-4
CDR3 protein: CASSLEARGTGNEKLFF
CDR3 DNA: TGTGCCAGCAGCTTAGAGGCCAGGGGTACGGGTAATGAAAAACTGTTTTTT

clone size: .
V gene: TRBV5-1
CDR3 length: 15
D gene: .
J gene: TRBJ1-1
CDR3 protein: CASSLAARELAEAFF
CDR3 DNA: TGCGCCAGCAGCTTGGCGGCGAGGGAGTTGGCTGAAGCTTTCTTT

clone size: .
V gene: TRBV6-2/TRBV6-3
CDR3 length: 15
D gene: TRBD2
J gene: TRBJ2-7
CDR3 protein: CASSYYVAGFHEQYF
CDR3 DNA: TGTGCCAGCAGTTACTATGTAGCGGGGTTCCACGAGCAGTACTTC

clone size: .
V gene: TRBV20-1
CDR3 length: 13
D gene: .
J gene: TRBJ1-1
CDR3 protein: CSASQNGRTEAFF
CDR3 DNA: TGCAGTGCTAGCCAGAACGGGAGGACTGAAGCTTTCTTT

clone size: few
V gene: TRBV27
CDR3 length: 16
D gene: .
J gene: TRBJ2-1
CDR3 protein: CASSFLGPGSYNEQFF
CDR3 DNA: TGTGCCAGCAGTTTCCTTGGACCGGGCTCCTACAATGAGCAGTTCTTC

clone size: once
V gene: TRBV5-4
CDR3 length: 11
D gene: .
J gene: TRBJ2-7
CDR3 protein: CASSLDDEQYF
CDR3 DNA: TGTGCCAGCAGCTTGGATGACGAGCAGTACTTC

clone size: .
V gene: TRBV12-3/TRBV12-4
CDR3 length: 15
D gene: TRBD1
J gene: TRBJ2-3
CDR3 protein: CASGRQGPGLDTQYF
CDR3 DNA: TGTGCCAGCGGGCGACAGGGGCCAGGGTTAGATACGCAGTATTTT

clone size: few
V gene: TRBV4-3
CDR3 length: 15
D gene: .
J gene: TRBJ1-1
CDR3 protein: CASSQDITVNTEAFF
CDR3 DNA: TGCGCCAGCAGCCAAGATATAACGGTGAACACTGAAGCTTTCTTT

clone size: few
V gene: TRBV12-5
CDR3 length: 16
D gene: TRBD2
J gene: TRBJ2-1
CDR3 protein: CASGTSTSLTYNEQFF
CDR3 DNA: TGTGCTAGTGGTACCTCGACTAGCCTTACTTACAATGAGCAGTTCTTC

clone size: .
V gene: TRBV4-1
CDR3 length: 17
D gene: TRBD2
J gene: TRBJ2-1
CDR3 protein: CASSQDGTSGGFNEQFF
CDR3 DNA: TGCGCCAGCAGCCAAGATGGCACTAGCGGGGGGTTCAATGAGCAGTTCTTC

clone size: .
V gene: TRBV20-1
CDR3 length: 13
D gene: .
J gene: TRBJ2-7
CDR3 protein: CSASKAAGDEQYF
CDR3 DNA: TGCAGTGCTAGCAAGGCCGCCGGAGACGAGCAGTACTTC

clone size: .
V gene: TRBV11-2
CDR3 length: 14
D gene: .
J gene: TRBJ2-2
CDR3 protein: CASSSWGNTGELFF
CDR3 DNA: TGTGCCAGCAGCTCCTGGGGGAACACCGGGGAGCTGTTTTTT

clone size: few
V gene: TRBV20-1
CDR3 length: 13
D gene: .
J gene: TRBJ2-1
CDR3 protein: CSARDSGVGEQFF
CDR3 DNA: TGCAGTGCTAGAGATTCCGGTGTCGGTGAGCAGTTCTTC

clone size: few
V gene: TRBV20-1
CDR3 length: 17
D gene: .
J gene: TRBJ2-3
CDR3 protein: CSARPGTSRARGDTQYF
CDR3 DNA: TGCAGTGCTAGACCCGGGACCTCGAGGGCGCGAGGAGATACGCAGTATTTT

clone size: .
V gene: TRBV20-1
CDR3 length: 14
D gene: TRBD1
J gene: TRBJ1-2
CDR3 protein: CSARMSGGDDGYTF
CDR3 DNA: TGCAGTGCTAGAATGTCAGGGGGCGATGATGGCTACACCTTC

clone size: .
V gene: TRBV12-3/TRBV12-4
CDR3 length: 14
D gene: TRBD1
J gene: TRBJ2-3
CDR3 protein: CASSIGQGTDTQYF
CDR3 DNA: TGTGCCAGCAGCATAGGACAGGGAACAGATACGCAGTATTTT

clone size: .
V gene: TRBV5-1
CDR3 length: 16
D gene: .
J gene: TRBJ1-3
CDR3 protein: CASSLAGSITGNTIYF
CDR3 DNA: TGCGCCAGCAGCTTGGCAGGGAGTATTACTGGAAACACCATATATTTT

clone size: few
V gene: TRBV10-3
CDR3 length: 15
D gene: .
J gene: TRBJ1-2
CDR3 protein: CAISEFGGTNYGYTF
CDR3 DNA: TGTGCCATCAGTGAATTCGGCGGTACTAACTATGGCTACACCTTC

clone size: many
V gene: TRBV12-3/TRBV12-4
CDR3 length: 15
D gene: .
J gene: TRBJ2-4
CDR3 protein: CASSFPGDPKNIQYF
CDR3 DNA: TGTGCCAGCAGTTTTCCGGGGGACCCGAAAAACATTCAGTACTTC